Shown below are 5 T cell receptor beta chains from a single sample sequenced in a study of blood T cell repertoires in COVID-19. Sequencing was performed with immunoSEQ multiplex PCR; in TCRdb, only in-frame clones are kept and a portion is missing. The table lists over 150,000 clones, about 85% of them singletons. The sample taken for sequencing was peripheral blood. All receptors come from a woman aged 55-69 years with COVID-19, enrolled during active disease.

The chain has TRBV7-3 and TRBJ1-1; D not resolved. The length of the CDR3 is 13 residues. Germline loops: CDR1 SGHTA, CDR2 FQGTGA. Trimming shortened V by 0 bases and J by 6 bases, and 8 bases separated the two germline ends. The CDR3: CASSLTLASEAFF. The CDR3 DNA reads TGTGCCAGCAGCTTAACGTTGGCATCTGAAGCTTTCTTT.

The chain joins TRBV7-9 to TRBJ1-5, with 8 bases identical to TRBD1. CDR1 is SEHNR, CDR2 FQNEAQ, per germline (reference sequence). This CDR3 is 14 amino acids long. Losses at the gene ends were 3 bases for V and 2 bases for J; bases not matched to a gene: 0. CDR3 DNA: TGTGCCAGCAGCTTGACAGGGGGCAATCAGCCCCAGCATTTT. Its translation is CASSLTGGNQPQHF.

The chain combines TRBV25-1 with TRBJ1-2; 8 bases agree with TRBD1. Germline CDR1 and CDR2: MGHDK and SYGVNS. V shed 5 bases and J 6 bases; nucleotides not matched to a gene: 20. The CDR3 is 18 amino acids. CDR3 coding DNA: TGTGCCAGCAGTTCTGTTCCAGGGCAGGGGGCTGTTTTGAATGGCTACACCTTC. It specifies CASSSVPGQGAVLNGYTF.

The V and J genes are TRBV18 and TRBJ1-1; D is possibly TRBD1 (5 bases). The V gene lost 5 bases and the J gene lost 1 base, with 14 bases spanning the gap. The germline V gene has CDR1 KGHSH and CDR2 LQKENI. This CDR3 contains 15 residues. The CDR3, as DNA: TGTGCCAGCTCATCGTTGGGCAGGGCGAACACTGAAGCTTTCTTT. As protein: CASSSLGRANTEAFF.

Concerning this clone: At the DNA level, this CDR3 is encoded by other sequences in the same sample as well. The genes are TRBV5-1 and TRBJ1-1; unclear D gene. This CDR3 has 13 residues. Germline V lookup: CDR1 SGHRS, CDR2 YFSETQ. V gave up 1 base and J gave up 1 base, with 5 bases separating them. CDR3 sequence: CASSLTANTEAFF. The DNA for the CDR3 is TGCGCCAGCAGCTTGACAGCGAACACTGAAGCTTTCTTT.